The clone carrying this TCR beta chain occurred a few times. The antigen is unknown. The CDR3 has 13 amino acids. V dropped 8 bases and J dropped 6 bases, with 13 bases sitting between them. CDR1 and CDR2 (germline): SNHLY, FYNNEI. Profiling relied on immunoSEQ multiplex PCR, and the TCRdb table lists in-frame clones only, not all of them. The sample has approximately 360,000 clones, under 90% seen once. Treatment of the sample: roughly 20 received Ad26.COV2.S at low or high dose, single or two shots; about 5 received placebo; per-sample allocation not given. The samples were gathered on day 63 after the first injection of vaccine or placebo. Boston provided a donor who was an adult aged 18-55 years. This record comes from a study of Ad26.COV2.S vaccination and SARS-CoV-2 variants. Overall study findings and caveats: Following vaccination, spike-specific CD8+ and CD4+ T cell responses reportedly exhibited substantial breadth.

V and J are TRBV2 and TRBJ2-2, with D perhaps matching TRBD1 or TRBD2 (5 bases each). Sequenced material: peripheral blood, taken in a trial of Ad26.COV2.S vaccine versus placebo. This sequence originates from a person between 18 and 59 years old who received the Ad26.COV2.S COVID-19 vaccine or a placebo. The CDR3 reads CASAGAGPGELFF. CDR3 bases: TGTGCCAGCGCCGGGGCCGGGCCCGGGGAGCTGTTTTTT.